Listed below are T cell receptor beta chains from one sample, sequenced in a study of T-cell memory formation after mild COVID-19. TCRdb passed the 5' RACE reads through MiXCR, listing each CDR3 protein once. The sample carries about 450,000 distinct CDR3 sequences, 23% recorded once. Sequenced material: PBMCs or a T cell subset sorted from them (not recorded which). Every receptor here comes from an adult woman who had mild COVID-19 (a few samples of this study predate the infection). Cell type and time point are not known. The CDR3 runs from the conserved cysteine through the conserved F or W. Each record gives: D gene, V gene, clone size, J gene, CDR3 DNA, CDR3 protein. D genes are given only for firm matches. Size is stated for part of the rows, as once, few or many counts, or as a class when the clone is expanded.

-,TRBV20-1,-,TRBJ1-1,TGCAGTGCCCCTGGGGGCCCCAGCGCGGGGACTGAAGCTTTCTTT,CSAPGGPSAGTEAFF
TRBD2,TRBV15,-,TRBJ2-1,TGTGCCACCAGCAGAGTCCGGGAGGCGAATTACAATGAGCAGTTCTTC,CATSRVREANYNEQFF
-,TRBV7-2,few,TRBJ2-1,TGTGCCAGCAGCTTAGACGGCGTCTACAATGAGCAGTTCTTC,CASSLDGVYNEQFF
TRBD2,TRBV5-1,many,TRBJ2-1,TGCGCCAGCAGCTTGGCCGGGACTAGCGGCGTCAGCTCCTACAATGAGCAGTTCTTC,CASSLAGTSGVSSYNEQFF
TRBD1,TRBV5-1,-,TRBJ2-3,TGCGCCAGTACAGGGGAAGGGACAGATACGCAGTATTTT,CASTGEGTDTQYF
-,TRBV7-3,-,TRBJ2-2,TGTGCCAGCAGCTTAACCGAGGGGTCCGGGGAGCTGTTTTTT,CASSLTEGSGELFF
-,TRBV29-1,-,TRBJ2-7,TGCAGCGTTGTGCTTGCCGTGGGATCCTCCGAGCAGTACTTC,CSVVLAVGSSEQYF
-,TRBV5-1,-,TRBJ1-1,TGCGCCAGCAGCTTGGACCCGGCTACGAACACTGAAGCTTTCTTT,CASSLDPATNTEAFF
TRBD2,TRBV6-2/TRBV6-3,-,TRBJ2-2,TGTGCCAGCAGTACGATACTAGCGGGAGTAAACGCCGGGGAGCTGTTTTTT,CASSTILAGVNAGELFF
-,TRBV7-8,many,TRBJ2-1,TGTGCCAGCAGCCCCCCCCGAGCGGCGTATGGCTACAATGAGCAGTTCTTC,CASSPPRAAYGYNEQFF
TRBD2,TRBV10-3,few,TRBJ2-1,TGTGCCATCTCCGGGACTAGCGGGCCGCTAAATGAGCAGTTCTTC,CAISGTSGPLNEQFF
-,TRBV10-3,few,TRBJ1-2,TGTGCCATCAGTGAGGGCAGCTATGGCTACACCTTC,CAISEGSYGYTF
-,TRBV6-5,-,TRBJ1-5,TGTGCCAGCAGCTACAGGGTGGGCAATCAGCCCCAGCATTTT,CASSYRVGNQPQHF
-,TRBV5-1,few,TRBJ2-7,TGCGCCAGCAGCCGTGGGGAATACTACGAGCAGTACTTC,CASSRGEYYEQYF